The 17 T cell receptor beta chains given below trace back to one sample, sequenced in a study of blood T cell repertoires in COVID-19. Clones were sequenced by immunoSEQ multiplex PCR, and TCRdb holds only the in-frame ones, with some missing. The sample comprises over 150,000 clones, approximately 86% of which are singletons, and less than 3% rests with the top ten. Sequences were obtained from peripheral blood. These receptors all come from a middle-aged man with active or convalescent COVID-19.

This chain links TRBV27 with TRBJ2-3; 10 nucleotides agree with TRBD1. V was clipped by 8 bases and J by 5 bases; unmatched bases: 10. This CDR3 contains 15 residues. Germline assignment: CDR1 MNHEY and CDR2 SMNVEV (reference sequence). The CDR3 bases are TGTGCCAGCCGGGGTGGACAGGGGGGATTAGATACGCAGTATTTT. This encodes CASRGGQGGLDTQYF.

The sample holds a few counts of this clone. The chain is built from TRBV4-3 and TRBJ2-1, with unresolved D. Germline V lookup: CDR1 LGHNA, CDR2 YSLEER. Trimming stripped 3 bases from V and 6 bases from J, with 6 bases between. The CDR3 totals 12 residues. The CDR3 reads CASSHRGNEQFF. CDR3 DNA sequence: TGCGCCAGCAGCCACAGAGGCAATGAGCAGTTCTTC.

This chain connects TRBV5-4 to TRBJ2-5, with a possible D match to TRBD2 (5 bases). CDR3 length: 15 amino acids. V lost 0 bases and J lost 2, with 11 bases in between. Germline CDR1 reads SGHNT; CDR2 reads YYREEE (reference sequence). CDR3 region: CASSLGGGSQETQYF. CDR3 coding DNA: TGTGCCAGCAGCTTGGGAGGAGGATCTCAAGAGACCCAGTACTTC.

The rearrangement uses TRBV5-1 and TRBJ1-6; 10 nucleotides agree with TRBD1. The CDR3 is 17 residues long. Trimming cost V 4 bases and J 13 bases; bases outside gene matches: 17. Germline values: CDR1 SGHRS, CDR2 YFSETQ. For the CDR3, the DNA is TGCGCCAGCAGCCAGGGGACAGGGGCAAAGAGGGATCGGCCCCTCCACTTT. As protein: CASSQGTGAKRDRPLHF.

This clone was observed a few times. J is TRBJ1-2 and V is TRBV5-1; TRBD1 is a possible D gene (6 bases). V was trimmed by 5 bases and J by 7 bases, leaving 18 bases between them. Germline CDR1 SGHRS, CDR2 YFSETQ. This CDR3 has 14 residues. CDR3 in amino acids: CASSTRQQGSGYTF. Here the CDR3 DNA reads TGCGCCAGCAGTACGCGCCAACAGGGATCTGGCTACACCTTC.

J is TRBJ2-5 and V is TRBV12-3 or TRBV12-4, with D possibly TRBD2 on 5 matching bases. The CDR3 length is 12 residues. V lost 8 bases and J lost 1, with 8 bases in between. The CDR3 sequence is CASSGIQETQYF. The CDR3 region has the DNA TGTGCCAGCTCGGGAATCCAAGAGACCCAGTACTTC.

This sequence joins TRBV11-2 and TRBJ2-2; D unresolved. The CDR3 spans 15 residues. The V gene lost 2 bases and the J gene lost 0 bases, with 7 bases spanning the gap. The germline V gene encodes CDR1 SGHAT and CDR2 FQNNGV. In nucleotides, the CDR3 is TGTGCCAGCAGCTTACTGTTCGCGAACACCGGGGAGCTGTTTTTT. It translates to CASSLLFANTGELFF. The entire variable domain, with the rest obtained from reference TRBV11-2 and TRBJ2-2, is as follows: EAGVAQSPRYKIIEKRQSVAFWCNPISGHATLYWYQQILGQGPKLLIQFQNNGVVDDSQLPKDRFSAERLKGVDSTLKIQPAKLEDSAVYLCASSLLFANTGELFFGEGSRLTVL.

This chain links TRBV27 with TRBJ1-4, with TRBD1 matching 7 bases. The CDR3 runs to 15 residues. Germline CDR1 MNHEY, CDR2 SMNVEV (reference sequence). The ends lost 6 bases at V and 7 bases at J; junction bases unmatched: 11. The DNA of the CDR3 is TGTGCCAGCAGGCGCCGTGAGGGGGCGCTTGAAAAACTGTTTTTT. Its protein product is CASRRREGALEKLFF.

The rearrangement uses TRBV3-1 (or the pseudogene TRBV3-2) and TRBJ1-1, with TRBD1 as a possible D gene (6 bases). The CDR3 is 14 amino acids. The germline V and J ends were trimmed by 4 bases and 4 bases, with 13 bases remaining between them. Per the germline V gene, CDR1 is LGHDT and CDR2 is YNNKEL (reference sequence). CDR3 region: CASSPPQGITEAFF. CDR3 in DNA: TGTGCCAGCAGCCCCCCCCAGGGGATCACTGAAGCTTTCTTT.

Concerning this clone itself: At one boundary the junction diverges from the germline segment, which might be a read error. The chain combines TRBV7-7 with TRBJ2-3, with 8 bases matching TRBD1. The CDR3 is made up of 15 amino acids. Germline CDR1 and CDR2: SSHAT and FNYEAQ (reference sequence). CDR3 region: CASSLRTGSTDTQYF. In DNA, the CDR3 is TGTGCTAGCAGTTTACGGACAGGGAGCACAGATACGCAGTATTTT.

The CDR3 region has the DNA TGTGCCAGCAGCTTAGACGGACTAGCGGGGGGGCCCACAGATACGCAGTATTTT. Translation gives CASSLDGLAGGPTDTQYF. The chain couples TRBV7-3 to TRBJ2-3; 15 positions match TRBD2. With 2 bases clipped from V and 2 bases from J, the junction kept 5 bases outside the gene matches. The germline V gene encodes CDR1 SGHTA and CDR2 FQGTGA. CDR3 length: 18 amino acids.

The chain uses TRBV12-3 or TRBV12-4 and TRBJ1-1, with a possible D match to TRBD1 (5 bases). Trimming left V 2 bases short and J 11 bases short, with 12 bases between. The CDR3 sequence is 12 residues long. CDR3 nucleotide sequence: TGTGCCAGCAGTTTATTAGGAGGGGCGGCTTTCTTT. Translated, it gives CASSLLGGAAFF.

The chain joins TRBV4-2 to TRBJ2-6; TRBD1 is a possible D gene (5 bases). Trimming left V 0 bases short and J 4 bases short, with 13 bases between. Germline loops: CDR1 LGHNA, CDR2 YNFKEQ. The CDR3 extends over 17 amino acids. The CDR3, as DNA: TGTGCCAGCAGCCAAGAAACAGGCCTCTTAGGGGCCAACGTCCTGACTTTC. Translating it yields CASSQETGLLGANVLTF.

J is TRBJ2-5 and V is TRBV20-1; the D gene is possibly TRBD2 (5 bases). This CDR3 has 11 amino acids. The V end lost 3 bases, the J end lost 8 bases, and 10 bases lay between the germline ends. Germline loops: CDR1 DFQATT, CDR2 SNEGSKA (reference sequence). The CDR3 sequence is CSASYSATQYF. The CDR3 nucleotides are TGCAGTGCTAGCTATAGCGCCACCCAGTACTTC.

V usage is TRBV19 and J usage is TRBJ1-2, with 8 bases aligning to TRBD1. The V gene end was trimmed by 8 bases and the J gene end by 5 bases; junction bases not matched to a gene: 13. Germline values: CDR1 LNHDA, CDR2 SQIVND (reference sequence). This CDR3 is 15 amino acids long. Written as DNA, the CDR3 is TGTGCCAGTCAACAACATCAGACAGGGGTTTATGGCTACACCTTC. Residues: CASQQHQTGVYGYTF. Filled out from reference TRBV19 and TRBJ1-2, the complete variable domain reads DGGITQSPKYLFRKEGQNVTLSCEQNLNHDAMYWYRQDPGQGLRLIYYSQIVNDFQKGDIAEGYSVSREKKESFPLTVTSAQKNPTAFYLCASQQHQTGVYGYTFGSGTRLTVV.

The CDR3 sequence: CASSRDTSGANVLTF. For the CDR3, the DNA is TGCGCCAGCAGCAGGGACACCTCTGGGGCCAACGTCCTGACTTTC. This chain uses TRBV5-1 with TRBJ2-6; a weak D match, TRBD1 (6 bases). The CDR3 contains 15 residues. V was cut by 4 bases and J by 0 bases, with 8 bases left in between. Germline values: CDR1 SGHRS, CDR2 YFSETQ. Combining the CDR3 with reference TRBV5-1 and TRBJ2-6 gives the whole variable domain KAGVTQTPRYLIKTRGQQVTLSCSPISGHRSVSWYQQTPGQGLQFLFEYFSETQRNKGNFPGRFSGRQFSNSRSEMNVSTLELGDSALYLCASSRDTSGANVLTFGAGSRLTVL.

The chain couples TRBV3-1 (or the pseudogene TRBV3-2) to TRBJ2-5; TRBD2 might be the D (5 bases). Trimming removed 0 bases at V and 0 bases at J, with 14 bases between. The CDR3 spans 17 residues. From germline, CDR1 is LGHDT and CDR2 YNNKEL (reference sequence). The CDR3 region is CASSQDGGQRYQETQYF. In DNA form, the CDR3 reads TGTGCCAGCAGCCAAGACGGCGGGCAGAGGTACCAAGAGACCCAGTACTTC.